The 27 T cell receptor beta chains in this list originate from one sample, sequenced in a study of vaccination and CD4 T cells after COVID-19. Described treatment: roughly ten-day PBMC culture with coronavirus spike peptide pools or control peptides (ViraFEST assay). CD4+ T cells that had been cultured provided DNA sequenced with the Oncomine TCR Beta short-read assay. TCRdb independently ran MiXCR on the PCR reads; one entry per CDR3 protein. Of more than 13,000 distinct CDR3 sequences in the sample, around three quarters were seen once. For these TCRs, the target antigens are not known. The source material was CD4+ T cells from blood, cultured in vitro. These receptors all come from a human donor who had recovered from COVID-19.

This clonotype was seen a handful of times. The chain has TRBV20-1 and TRBJ2-5, with 8 bases aligning to TRBD2. Looked up from germline, CDR1 is DFQATT and CDR2 is SNEGSKA (reference sequence). The CDR3 is made up of 15 amino acids. V was pared by 5 bases and J by 3 bases, with 11 bases of the junction left unmatched. The CDR3 DNA is TGCAGTGCTTTCCTTCAAGCGGGAGTCAAAGAGACCCAGTACTTC. As protein: CSAFLQAGVKETQYF.

The chain employs TRBV27 and TRBJ1-5; D is uncertain. This CDR3 contains 16 residues. Trimming pared 0 bases from V and 3 bases from J, leaving 12 bases between. The germline V gene has CDR1 MNHEY and CDR2 SMNVEV (reference sequence). This chain's CDR3 is CASSLSARGTNQPQHF. As DNA, the CDR3 is TGTGCCAGCAGTTTATCGGCGCGAGGTACCAATCAGCCCCAGCATTTT.

V gene TRBV23-1 combines with J gene TRBJ1-5, with D possibly being TRBD1 (5 bases). TRBV23-1 is an ORF, and what it does is uncertain. With 4 bases removed from V and 2 bases from J, the gap between germline ends came to 12 bases. CDR3 length equals 15 residues. CDR3 DNA sequence: TGCGCCAGCAGTCGACAGAGGAGTGGCAATCAGCCCCAGCATTTT. Translated, it gives CASSRQRSGNQPQHF.

This chain links TRBV4-1 with TRBJ1-2; 7 bases align to TRBD1. Germline-derived CDR1 and CDR2 are MGHRA and YSYEKL. This CDR3 has 15 residues. V shed 1 base, J shed 7 bases, and the junction held 9 bases outside the gene matches. This CDR3 reads CASSQGGLGGGGYTF. The CDR3 nucleotides are TGCGCCAGCAGCCAAGGAGGTTTAGGGGGCGGTGGCTACACCTTC.

V gene TRBV28 combines with J gene TRBJ1-5; D is possibly TRBD1 (5 bases). Trimming took 5 bases from V and 4 from J, leaving 9 bases between them. The CDR3 extends over 13 amino acids. Germline CDR1 MDHEN, CDR2 SYDVKM. The CDR3 DNA follows: TGTGCCAGCAGTCCGGGACCTAATCAGCCCCAGCATTTT. Its translation is CASSPGPNQPQHF.

The chain is built from TRBV28 and TRBJ1-2; no clear D. V was cut by 3 bases and J by 8 bases, with 16 bases left in between. The CDR3 is made up of 14 amino acids. Germline V CDR1 and CDR2: MDHEN, SYDVKM. The CDR3, as DNA: TGTGCCAGCAGTTTGAGTCAGAAGCTTGGCGGCTACACCTTC. It specifies CASSLSQKLGGYTF.

The chain combines TRBV19 with TRBJ1-2; no clear D gene. The germline V gene has CDR1 LNHDA and CDR2 SQIVND (reference sequence). The CDR3 extends over 14 amino acids. Deletions cut 2 bases from V and 4 bases from J, with 11 bases between. The CDR3 is CASSISASTYGYTF. CDR3 nucleotide sequence: TGTGCCAGTAGTATAAGTGCCAGCACCTATGGCTACACCTTC.

The CDR3 is CASSNGDANTGELFF. The DNA of the CDR3 is TGTGCCAGCAGCAACGGGGACGCGAACACCGGGGAGCTGTTTTTT. The rearrangement uses TRBV21-1 and TRBJ2-2. TRBV21-1 is designated a pseudogene. The CDR3 length is 15 residues.

The chain uses TRBV20-1 and TRBJ1-6; TRBD1 matches at 7 bases. The CDR3 covers 13 residues. From germline, CDR1 is DFQATT and CDR2 SNEGSKA (reference sequence). V lost 1 base and J lost 6; bases outside the gene matches: 0. The CDR3 DNA follows: TGCAGTGCTAGAGGGGACAGTAATTCACCCCTCCACTTT. It is translated as CSARGDSNSPLHF.

With respect to this clonotype: The junction departs from the called germline gene at one end, perhaps through a read error. This chain connects TRBV6-5 to TRBJ2-5; D unclear. Germline V lookup: CDR1 MNHEY, CDR2 SVGAGI. This CDR3 spans 14 amino acids. CDR3 sequence (DNA): TGTGCCAGCTGTTACTCCGTGTACCAAGAGACCCAGTACTTC. Translated, it gives CASCYSVYQETQYF.

The chain joins TRBV7-6 to TRBJ2-5; 11 bases agree with TRBD2. Germline loops: CDR1 SGHVS, CDR2 FNYEAQ. This CDR3 has 17 residues. Losses at the gene ends were 1 base for V and 2 bases for J; bases not matched to a gene: 6. CDR3 in amino acids: CASSLVIAGGTQETQYF. CDR3 DNA sequence: TGTGCCAGCAGCTTAGTGATAGCGGGAGGGACGCAAGAGACCCAGTACTTC.

The chain joins TRBV6-2 or TRBV6-3 to TRBJ1-2; D uncertain. Germline assignment: CDR1 MNHEY and CDR2 SVGEGT. Trimming cost V 1 base and J 5 bases, with 11 bases left between them. This CDR3 has 14 residues. The CDR3: CASSYYSRMYGYTF. The CDR3 DNA follows: TGTGCCAGCAGTTACTATAGCAGAATGTATGGCTACACCTTC.

The chain recombines TRBV3-1 with TRBJ2-7, with 10 bases that match TRBD2. Trimming took 5 bases from V and 2 from J; bases not matched to a gene: 3. Germline V gene sequence: CDR1 LGHDT, CDR2 YNNKEL (reference sequence). This CDR3 has 14 residues. The CDR3: CASSRTSGTYEQYF. CDR3 DNA sequence: TGTGCCAGCAGCAGGACTAGCGGTACCTACGAGCAGTACTTC.

This clonotype is classed as medium-sized. The chain joins TRBV27 to TRBJ2-5; D not certain. This CDR3 spans 15 amino acids. The germline V and J ends were trimmed by 5 bases and 1 base, with 14 bases remaining between them. Germline CDR1 MNHEY, CDR2 SMNVEV (reference sequence). This CDR3 reads CASSGGGAFQETQYF. The CDR3 DNA reads as TGTGCCAGCAGTGGTGGCGGAGCCTTCCAAGAGACCCAGTACTTC.

By its share, this clonotype is medium-sized. The rearrangement uses TRBV19 and TRBJ1-5; D may be TRBD1 (6 bases). The CDR3 has 15 amino acids. Germline V lookup: CDR1 LNHDA, CDR2 SQIVND (reference sequence). V lost 3 bases and J lost 5, with 14 bases in between. The CDR3 sequence: CASSMVTGEYQPQHF. CDR3 bases: TGTGCCAGTAGTATGGTGACAGGAGAATATCAGCCCCAGCATTTT.

This clonotype was found once. The rearrangement uses TRBV11-1 and TRBJ1-1, with a tentative D call TRBD1 (6 bases). V was trimmed by 0 bases and J by 0 bases, leaving 8 bases between them. This CDR3 has 15 residues. The germline gives CDR1 SGHAT, CDR2 FQDESV (reference sequence). The CDR3 DNA follows: TGTGCCAGCAGCTTAGCAGGGACAATGAACACTGAAGCTTTCTTT. Residues: CASSLAGTMNTEAFF.

The chain carries TRBV27 and TRBJ1-5; D remains unclear. Trimming removed 6 bases at V and 6 bases at J, with 12 bases between. Germline CDR1 is MNHEY and CDR2 is SMNVEV (reference sequence). The CDR3 consists of 13 residues. CDR3 coding DNA: TGTGCCAGCAGAGGAGGTTTGCTTCAGCCCCAGCATTTT. Protein product: CASRGGLLQPQHF.

This sequence joins TRBV6-4 and TRBJ1-6, with 9 nucleotides matching TRBD1. Germline assignment: CDR1 MRHNA and CDR2 SNTAGT. V was pared by 4 bases and J by 7 bases, with 2 bases of the junction left unmatched. The CDR3 consists of 14 residues. The CDR3 DNA follows: TGTGCCAGCAGTGTTGGGACAGGGAATTCACCCCTCCACTTT. It codes for CASSVGTGNSPLHF.

This clonotype occurred a few times. As DNA, the CDR3 is TGCAGTGCCCCGGAGGGAGCAAGGGGCCCTCGTTCACCCCTCCACTTT. The encoded protein is CSAPEGARGPRSPLHF. The chain uses TRBV20-1 and TRBJ1-6; the D gene is possibly TRBD1 (5 bases). Trimming left V 6 bases short and J 9 bases short, with 24 bases between. Germline V gives CDR1 DFQATT, CDR2 SNEGSKA (reference sequence). CDR3 length: 16 residues.

The genes are TRBV7-2 and TRBJ2-1, with TRBD2 matching 14 bases. The germline gives CDR1 SGHTA, CDR2 FQGNSA. The CDR3 sequence is 16 residues long. V dropped 5 bases and J dropped 8; count of bases not matched to a gene: 8. The CDR3 region is CASSPRLAGGDDEQFF. In DNA, the CDR3 is TGTGCCAGCAGCCCCAGACTAGCGGGAGGGGACGATGAGCAGTTCTTC.

The chain employs TRBV7-8 and TRBJ2-2, with D perhaps matching TRBD1 (6 bases). Germline V gives CDR1 SGHVS, CDR2 FQNEAQ. The CDR3 is made up of 13 amino acids. V was pared by 4 bases and J by 4 bases, with 7 bases between. The CDR3 here is CASSWDTTGELFF. In nucleotides, the CDR3 is TGTGCCAGCAGCTGGGACACCACCGGGGAGCTGTTTTTT.

This chain uses TRBV7-9 with TRBJ2-5; 10 bases line up with TRBD1. The CDR3 length is 15 residues. Trimming removed 5 bases from V and 6 bases from J; junction bases left unmatched: 9. Germline V gene sequence: CDR1 SEHNR, CDR2 FQNEAQ (reference sequence). As DNA, the CDR3 is TGTGCCAGCAGCCCTACGACAGGGGGCCCGAAGACCCAGTACTTC. Its translation: CASSPTTGGPKTQYF.

This chain joins TRBV20-1 and TRBJ1-6; tentative D call: TRBD1 (6 bases). Trimming cost V 5 bases and J 0 bases, with 11 bases left between them. The CDR3 contains 15 residues. Germline V gene lookup returns CDR1 DFQATT and CDR2 SNEGSKA (reference sequence). In DNA form, the CDR3 reads TGCAGTGCTCCTAAACAGGGCTCCTATAATTCACCCCTCCACTTT. This sequence encodes CSAPKQGSYNSPLHF.

The gene calls are TRBV29-1 and TRBJ1-5; D is unclear. The length of the CDR3 is 13 residues. V was pared by 7 bases and J by 5 bases, with 15 bases between. The V gene's germline CDR1 is SQVTM and CDR2 ANQGSEA. CDR3 region: CSAGEGGDQPQHF. In DNA form, the CDR3 reads TGCAGCGCCGGGGAGGGTGGCGATCAGCCCCAGCATTTT. The whole variable domain, remainder taken from reference TRBV29-1 and TRBJ1-5, is SAVISQKPSRDICQRGTSLTIQCQVDSQVTMMFWYRQQPGQSLTLIATANQGSEATYESGFVIDKFPISRPNLTFSTLTVSNMSPEDSSIYLCSAGEGGDQPQHFGDGTRLSIL.

The rearrangement links TRBV2 to TRBJ2-3; D is possibly TRBD2 (5 bases). The CDR3 is 12 amino acids. V lost 6 bases and J lost 5, with 9 bases in between. The germline CDR1 and CDR2 sequences are SNHLY and FYNNEI. CDR3 sequence reads: CASRLAGDTQYF. The CDR3 DNA sequence: TGTGCCAGCAGGCTAGCTGGAGATACGCAGTATTTT. Full variable domain (missing parts from reference TRBV2 and TRBJ2-3): EPEVTQTPSHQVTQMGQEVILRCVPISNHLYFYWYRQILGQKVEFLVSFYNNEISEKSEIFDDQFSVERPDGSNFTLKIRSTKLEDSAMYFCASRLAGDTQYFGPGTRLTVL.

The V and J genes are TRBV20-1 and TRBJ1-2; D might be TRBD1 (5 bases). V lost 6 bases to trimming and J lost 10 bases, with 9 bases between them. CDR1 and CDR2 (germline): DFQATT, SNEGSKA (reference sequence). The CDR3 runs to 9 residues. CDR3 in DNA: TGCAGTGCCGGAGGGGACTACACCTTC. This translates into CSAGGDYTF.

The rearrangement uses TRBV7-2 and TRBJ1-5; 9 positions match TRBD1. The V gene's germline CDR1 is SGHTA and CDR2 FQGNSA. V was clipped by 5 bases and J by 2 bases; unmatched bases: 4. The CDR3 runs to 15 residues. The CDR3 bases are TGTGCCAGCAGCCAGGACAGGGGCCGCAATCAGCCCCAGCATTTT. Its translation: CASSQDRGRNQPQHF.